This T cell receptor beta chain was documented in a study of T cell responses to AZD1222 COVID-19 vaccine. Only in-frame clones appear in the TCRdb table, and some are missing; sequencing was by immunoSEQ multiplex PCR. This sample has about 120,000 clones, with roughly 91% found just once. This CDR3 contains 17 residues. Between the trimmed V and J ends, which lost 1 base and 2 bases, there was a span of 18 bases. Germline V gene sequence: CDR1 SQVTM, CDR2 ANQGSEA. Study findings and constraints: Clonal diversity was possibly underestimated, and white British individuals and females predominated among donors.

A note on this clone: Its antigen is as yet unknown.

The V gene is TRBV29-1, the J gene TRBJ1-3, with no clear D. This sample comprised peripheral blood, obtained on day 0 of MenACWY control vaccination. The sequence was obtained from an adult in good health. The CDR3 nucleotides read TGCAGCGTTGAAGTCGGCGGAGGGCCGGGCGCTGGAAACACCATATATTTT. It encodes CSVEVGGGPGAGNTIYF. Combining the CDR3 with reference TRBV29-1 and TRBJ1-3 gives the whole variable domain SAVISQKPSRDICQRGTSLTIQCQVDSQVTMMFWYRQQPGQSLTLIATANQGSEATYESGFVIDKFPISRPNLTFSTLTVSNMSPEDSSIYLCSVEVGGGPGAGNTIYFGEGSWLTVV.